Shown below are 19 T cell receptor beta chains from a single sample sequenced in a study of T cells in Graves' hyperthyroidism and ophthalmopathy. What was amplified from RNA transcripts were TCR beta CDR3 regions. When the TCR CDR3 underwent first-round RT-PCR, the HTBI primer set was used. TCRdb analysed the multiplex PCR reads with MiXCR anew, one entry per CDR3 protein. The sample shows more than 650,000 distinct CDR3 sequences, 12% to 15% of them seen only once. The specimen was blood. These receptors were taken from a woman in her late teens or twenties with Graves' hyperthyroidism.

There are a few counts of this clonotype. V usage is TRBV30 and J usage is TRBJ2-7; D is possibly TRBD1 (6 bases). The V and J ends lost 0 bases and 3 bases respectively, with 12 bases between them. In germline, CDR1 is GTSNPN, CDR2 SVGIG (reference sequence). This CDR3 comprises 14 residues. The CDR3: CAWSVPQGNYEQYF. In DNA form, the CDR3 reads TGTGCCTGGAGTGTTCCCCAGGGGAACTACGAGCAGTACTTC.

This chain connects TRBV24-1 to TRBJ1-2; TRBD1 is a possible D gene (5 bases). V shed 4 bases and J shed 6 bases, with 14 bases lying between them. The CDR3 has 14 residues. Germline-derived CDR1 and CDR2 are KGHDR and SFDVKD. The CDR3 sequence: CATSDLWGIDGYTF. The CDR3 coding sequence is TGTGCCACCAGTGACCTCTGGGGGATTGATGGCTACACCTTC.

This clonotype was detected ten times or more. J is TRBJ2-5 and V is TRBV28; D call uncertain. Germline-derived CDR1 and CDR2 are MDHEN and SYDVKM. This CDR3 is 15 amino acids long. Trimming pared 5 bases from V and 3 bases from J, leaving 16 bases between. CDR3 loop: CASSDLGAEKETQYF. As DNA, the CDR3 is TGTGCCAGCAGTGACCTTGGCGCGGAAAAAGAGACCCAGTACTTC. Full variable domain (missing parts from reference TRBV28 and TRBJ2-5): DVKVTQSSRYLVKRTGEKVFLECVQDMDHENMFWYRQDPGLGLRLIYFSYDVKMKEKGDIPEGYSVSREKKERFSLILESASTNQTSMYLCASSDLGAEKETQYFGPGTRLLVL.

The chain employs TRBV5-1 and TRBJ1-4; no reliable D call. The CDR3 has 14 residues. In germline, CDR1 is SGHRS, CDR2 YFSETQ. V lost 3 bases, J lost 4 bases, and 10 bases lay in between. As DNA, the CDR3 is TGCGCCAGCAGCTGGAGCGGATTTAATGAAAAACTGTTTTTT. Residues: CASSWSGFNEKLFF.

This clonotype was observed a handful of times. This chain uses TRBV20-1 with TRBJ2-7, with 7 bases lining up with TRBD2. Trimming at V came to 4 bases and at J to 2 bases, leaving 8 bases not matched to a gene. Germline loops: CDR1 DFQATT, CDR2 SNEGSKA (reference sequence). The CDR3 length is 14 residues. For the CDR3, the DNA is TGCAGTGCTAAGGAAGCGGGGCCGACCTACGAGCAGTACTTC. This encodes CSAKEAGPTYEQYF.

The table lists this clonotype with many counts. CDR3 in amino acids: CASSILTGEKLFF. CDR3 sequence (DNA): TGTGCCAGCAGCATTCTGACAGGGGAAAAACTGTTTTTT. This chain joins TRBV7-8 and TRBJ1-4; 7 bases match TRBD1. The CDR3 extends over 13 amino acids. Per the germline V gene, CDR1 is SGHVS and CDR2 is FQNEAQ. Trimming took 5 bases from V and 8 from J; bases not matched to a gene: 5.

This clonotype occurred a few times. The V call is TRBV6-1, the J call TRBJ2-7; no definite D call. V lost 6 bases and J lost 6, with 24 bases in between. Germline assignment: CDR1 MNHNS and CDR2 SASEGT. The CDR3 is 16 amino acids. The CDR3 protein is CASSPNGQHASSEQYF. The CDR3 nucleotides are TGTGCCAGCAGCCCCAATGGGCAGCATGCGAGCAGCGAGCAGTACTTC.

J is TRBJ2-1 and V is TRBV20-1; 9 bases fit TRBD2. V lost 2 bases and J lost 5; bases outside the gene matches: 4. The CDR3 is made up of 14 amino acids. Per germline, CDR1 DFQATT and CDR2 SNEGSKA (reference sequence). CDR3 residues: CSARISGRNNEQFF. DNA for the CDR3: TGCAGTGCTAGAATCAGCGGGAGGAACAATGAGCAGTTCTTC.

The sample holds a few counts of this clonotype. V usage is TRBV7-2 and J usage is TRBJ1-4; no clear D gene. The V end lost 5 bases, the J end lost 8 bases, and 9 bases lay between the germline ends. Germline values: CDR1 SGHTA, CDR2 FQGNSA. This CDR3 spans 12 amino acids. The CDR3 DNA sequence: TGTGCCAGCAGCCATCCGGGGGAAAAACTGTTTTTT. Protein product: CASSHPGEKLFF.

J is TRBJ2-1 and V is TRBV11-3; TRBD1 matches at 12 bases. The CDR3 spans 15 residues. Germline V lookup: CDR1 SGHNT, CDR2 YENEEA. J lost 8 bases, V lost 5 bases, and 7 bases had no gene match. The CDR3 bases are TGTGCCAGCAGCCTCGGGACAGGGGGCTCCGATGAGCAGTTCTTC. This translates into CASSLGTGGSDEQFF. The full variable domain, with the rest looked up from reference TRBV11-3 and TRBJ2-1, is EAGVVQSPRYKIIEKKQPVAFWCNPISGHNTLYWYLQNLGQGPELLIRYENEEAVDDSQLPKDRFSAERLKGVDSTLKIQPAELGDSAVYLCASSLGTGGSDEQFFGPGTRLTVL.

This clonotype has just a few counts. V and J are TRBV7-9 and TRBJ2-6; D might be TRBD1 (6 bases). The CDR3 is 18 residues long. The V end lost 3 bases, the J end lost 0 bases, and 15 bases lay between the germline ends. Germline V gene sequence: CDR1 SEHNR, CDR2 FQNEAQ (reference sequence). CDR3 amino acids: CASSFQGQIYSGANVLTF. The DNA for the CDR3 is TGTGCCAGCAGCTTCCAGGGGCAGATTTACTCTGGGGCCAACGTCCTGACTTTC. Complete variable domain (other parts from reference TRBV7-9 and TRBJ2-6): DTGVSQNPRHKITKRGQNVTFRCDPISEHNRLYWYRQTLGQGPEFLTYFQNEAQLEKSRLLSDRFSAERPKGSFSTLEIQRTEQGDSAMYLCASSFQGQIYSGANVLTFGAGSRLTVL.

In its sample, this clonotype was seen once. One end of the junction is discordant with germline, which a read error may explain. The chain is built from TRBV6-9 and TRBJ2-1, with 16 bases identical to TRBD2. CDR3 length equals 20 residues. The germline V gene encodes CDR1 MNHGY and CDR2 SVAAGI. CDR3 sequence: CASSYGPGTSGRAVIDERFF. CDR3 DNA sequence: TGTGCCAGCAGTTACGGTCCCGGGACTAGCGGGAGGGCCGTGATTGATGAGCGGTTCTTC.

This clonotype turned up a few times. The V and J genes are TRBV4-1 and TRBJ2-2; 11 bases map to TRBD2. The CDR3 runs to 19 residues. CDR1 and CDR2 from the germline V gene are MGHRA and YSYEKL. V shed 4 bases, J shed 7 bases, and the junction held 17 bases outside the gene matches. In nucleotides, the CDR3 is TGCGCCAGCAGCCCCACTTGGAAGACTAGCGGGAAAGGCGGCGGGGAGCTGTTTTTT. This gives the protein CASSPTWKTSGKGGGELFF.

V and J are TRBV20-1 and TRBJ2-7; TRBD1 aligns across 7 bases. CDR1 is DFQATT, CDR2 SNEGSKA, per germline (reference sequence). This CDR3 has 14 amino acids. With V trimmed by 1 base and J by 5 bases, 8 bases remained unmatched. Here the CDR3 reads CSARGVEGAHEQYF. The CDR3 region has the DNA TGCAGTGCTAGAGGTGTTGAGGGGGCTCACGAGCAGTACTTC.

As concerns this clonotype: One end of the junction varies from germline; a read error may be responsible. Here the CDR3 reads CANSLGSGSSYEQYF. CDR3 coding DNA: TGTGCCAACAGCTTAGGAAGCGGGAGCTCCTACGAGCAGTACTTC. This rearrangement joins TRBV11-2 to TRBJ2-7, with TRBD2 identical over 8 bases. This CDR3 has 15 residues. Germline assignment: CDR1 SGHAT and CDR2 FQNNGV.

The J gene is TRBJ2-7, the V gene TRBV6-1, with TRBD2 as a possible D gene (6 bases). V was shortened by 6 bases and J by 7 bases, with 19 bases between the two germline ends. From germline, CDR1 is MNHNS and CDR2 SASEGT. This CDR3 has 14 amino acids. The CDR3, as DNA: TGTGCCAGCAGCCTTAGCGGACCTCCCGGTGAGCAGTACTTC. Amino acids: CASSLSGPPGEQYF.

This clonotype was counted at least ten times. The chain uses TRBV12-3 or TRBV12-4 and TRBJ2-3; D unclear. The CDR3 is 14 amino acids. Deletions cut 3 bases from V and 4 bases from J, with 11 bases between. The CDR3 is CASSFELSADTQYF. CDR3 sequence (DNA): TGTGCCAGCAGTTTCGAGTTGTCCGCAGATACGCAGTATTTT.

CDR3 protein: CASDGGTRTYNEQFF. The DNA of the CDR3 is TGTGCCAGCGATGGGGGGACACGTACCTACAATGAGCAGTTCTTC. V gene TRBV11-3 combines with J gene TRBJ2-1, with D perhaps matching TRBD1 or TRBD2 (6 bases each). V was trimmed by 8 bases and J by 2 bases, leaving 16 bases between them. CDR3 length: 15 residues. CDR1 SGHNT and CDR2 YENEEA come from the germline V gene.

The rearrangement joins TRBV6-5 to TRBJ2-1, with D perhaps assigned TRBD1 or TRBD2 (7 bases each). V was clipped by 3 bases and J by 6 bases, with 18 bases between them. Germline-derived CDR1 and CDR2 are MNHEY and SVGAGI. The CDR3 sequence is 16 residues long. CDR3 sequence (DNA): TGTGCCAGCAGTTATGAGGGCAGGGGGGGGGGCAATGAGCAGTTCTTC. It translates to CASSYEGRGGGNEQFF.